This paragraph reports one T cell receptor beta chain. Other nucleotide sequences from this sample produce the same CDR3. Sequencing was performed with immunoSEQ multiplex PCR; in TCRdb, only in-frame clones are kept and a portion is missing. This table holds 470,000 or so clones, 78% found once. The CDR3 is made up of 13 amino acids. After removal of 3 bases from V and 9 bases from J, the junction contained 1 base not matched to a gene. The germline gives CDR1 LNHNV, CDR2 YYDKDF (reference sequence). The sample originates from a study of shared clonotypes between healthy human individuals. This chain links TRBV15 with TRBJ2-1; 11 bases map to TRBD1. This TCR came from a woman aged 40 to 50 in good health. Some clones in this sample may be carry-over from other donors' samples. The sample was PBMCs. The CDR3 DNA is TGTGCCACCAGCAGGGACAGGGGGCGTGAGCAGTTCTTC. Translated, it gives CATSRDRGREQFF.